This passage covers 15 T cell receptor beta chains from one sample sequenced in a study of low-dose radiotherapy and immunotherapy resistance in tumors. The time point was: before trial treatment. First-strand cDNA relied on TRAV- and TRBV-specific primers spanning alpha and beta chains. TCR amplification used 20 PCR cycles, a constant-region primer and a V-primer adapter. TCRdb itself ran the reads through MiXCR, one entry per CDR3 protein. The sample lists around 83,000 distinct CDR3 sequences; 15% to 20% were seen once. Sample: PBMCs, taken before treatment. These receptors came from a male donor with prostate cancer.

This clonotype was counted ten times or more. This sequence joins TRBV12-3 or TRBV12-4 and TRBJ2-3; 11 nucleotides line up with TRBD1. The CDR3 totals 16 residues. Trimming cost V 4 bases and J 7 bases; bases outside gene matches: 10. This CDR3 is CASSYDRTGGVNTQYF. The CDR3 region has the DNA TGTGCCAGCAGTTACGACCGGACAGGGGGCGTGAATACGCAGTATTTT.

This clonotype was picked up many times. The rearrangement links TRBV12-3 or TRBV12-4 to TRBJ1-2; D uncertain. This CDR3 contains 11 residues. Trimming stripped 3 bases from V and 1 base from J, with 0 bases between. The CDR3 reads CASSFNYGYTF. The CDR3 bases are TGTGCCAGCAGTTTTAACTATGGCTACACCTTC.

This clonotype was found many times. The chain recombines TRBV6-1 with TRBJ2-6; D uncertain. The CDR3 contains 15 residues. Per the germline V gene, CDR1 is MNHNS and CDR2 is SASEGT. Trimming left V 0 bases short and J 0 bases short, with 3 bases between. CDR3 nucleotide sequence: TGTGCCAGCAGTGAAGCGTTCTCTGGGGCCAACGTCCTGACTTTC. Translating gives CASSEAFSGANVLTF.

Regarding this clonotype: The limits of the CDR3 on the DNA are not certain, so only TCRdb's listed CDR3 is given. The CDR3 is CASSLSGGDTGELFFF. The V call is TRBV11-2, the J call TRBJ2-2; the D call TRBD2 from the table was never checked on the DNA. The CDR3 spans 16 amino acids, including both terminal residues. CDR1 and CDR2 (germline): SGHAT, FQNNGV.

This clonotype has at least ten counts. J is TRBJ2-5 and V is TRBV2, with a possible D match to TRBD2 (6 bases). V lost 8 bases, J lost 6 bases, and 16 bases lay in between. This CDR3 is 13 amino acids long. Germline CDR1 and CDR2: SNHLY and FYNNEI. For the CDR3, the DNA is TGTGCCAGCGGGACGATGGGGGGAAAGACCCAGTACTTC. It codes for CASGTMGGKTQYF. The entire variable domain, with the rest obtained from reference TRBV2 and TRBJ2-5, is as follows: EPEVTQTPSHQVTQMGQEVILRCVPISNHLYFYWYRQILGQKVEFLVSFYNNEISEKSEIFDDQFSVERPDGSNFTLKIRSTKLEDSAMYFCASGTMGGKTQYFGPGTRLLVL.

Notes on this clonotype: One base away lies a much larger clone, so this may be a sequencing read error. The chain uses TRBV6-2 or TRBV6-3 and TRBJ2-5, with 8 bases aligning to TRBD2. Germline V CDR1 and CDR2: MNHEY, SVGEGT. The CDR3 has 16 amino acids. CDR3 DNA: TGTGCCAGCAGTTACGGTCGGGGGGGTGTCCAAGAGACCCGGTACTTC. Protein product: CASSYGRGGVQETRYF.

In this sample, this clonotype turned up many times. V is TRBV9 and J is TRBJ1-1, with D perhaps TRBD1 (6 bases). The CDR3 spans 15 residues. The germline V gene has CDR1 SGDLS and CDR2 YYNGEE. Trimming took off 0 bases at V and 0 bases at J, with 9 bases between the two ends. CDR3 coding DNA: TGTGCCAGCAGCGTAGGGGGGCCGGTGAACACTGAAGCTTTCTTT. Protein product: CASSVGGPVNTEAFF.

This clonotype occurred many times. CDR3 nucleotides: TGTGCCAGCAGCTACTTCGACAGGCGGGCGGGCACAGATACGCAGTATTTT. Translation gives CASSYFDRRAGTDTQYF. The V and J genes are TRBV7-9 and TRBJ2-3; D might be TRBD1 (6 bases). Deletions cut 4 bases from V and 1 base from J, with 18 bases between. Looked up from germline, CDR1 is SEHNR and CDR2 is FQNEAQ (reference sequence). The CDR3 is made up of 17 amino acids.

The sample holds many counts of this clonotype. The chain employs TRBV11-2 and TRBJ2-2; D assignment may be TRBD1 or TRBD2 (6 bases each). CDR3 length: 16 amino acids. The germline V and J ends were trimmed by 7 bases and 0 bases, with 15 bases remaining between them. Germline V gene sequence: CDR1 SGHAT, CDR2 FQNNGV. The CDR3, as DNA: TGTGCCAGCACCGGAGGGGGGATCGCGAACACCGGGGAGCTGTTTTTT. Its protein product is CASTGGGIANTGELFF.

Regarding this clonotype: This likely came from a read error, as a far larger clone is one base away. J is TRBJ2-7 and V is TRBV5-3, with 8 bases matching TRBD1. TRBV5-3 has ORF status, its function being uncertain. The CDR3 sequence is 15 residues long. V lost 9 bases, J lost 1 base, and 12 bases stayed unmatched. CDR3 nucleotides: TGTGCCAACAGCCAGGACAGGGATTCATCCTACGAGCAGTACTTC. Translated: CANSQDRDSSYEQYF.

This clonotype was counted at least ten times. This rearrangement joins TRBV7-8 to TRBJ1-5, with 7 positions matching TRBD1. Germline CDR1 reads SGHVS; CDR2 reads FQNEAQ. This CDR3 comprises 16 residues. Losses at the gene ends were 5 bases for V and 0 bases for J; bases not matched to a gene: 7. CDR3 loop: CASSPPGQVSNQPQHF. DNA for the CDR3: TGTGCCAGCAGCCCCCCCGGACAGGTTAGCAATCAGCCCCAGCATTTT.

This clonotype was found many times. This chain links TRBV5-1 with TRBJ2-1, with 7 bases fitting TRBD1. The CDR3 has 15 amino acids. The trim removed 0 bases at V and 4 bases at J, leaving 4 bases unmatched. Germline CDR1 is SGHRS and CDR2 is YFSETQ. In nucleotides, the CDR3 is TGCGCCAGCAGCTTGGATGGGACAGATTACAATGAGCAGTTCTTC. Translated: CASSLDGTDYNEQFF.

This sequence joins TRBV29-1 and TRBJ1-2; tentative D call: TRBD1 (6 bases). This CDR3 is built from 21 residues. V dropped 1 base and J dropped 0 bases, with 30 bases sitting between them. The germline CDR1 and CDR2 sequences are SQVTM and ANQGSEA. CDR3 nucleotides: TGCAGCGTTGAAGTTAGGCAAAGGGTGCCAGGGGACTCCTCTTCTAACTATGGCTACACCTTC. It translates to CSVEVRQRVPGDSSSNYGYTF. The full variable domain, its missing parts supplied by reference TRBV29-1 and TRBJ1-2, is SAVISQKPSRDICQRGTSLTIQCQVDSQVTMMFWYRQQPGQSLTLIATANQGSEATYESGFVIDKFPISRPNLTFSTLTVSNMSPEDSSIYLCSVEVRQRVPGDSSSNYGYTFGSGTRLTVV.

This clonotype appeared many times. The J gene is TRBJ2-7, the V gene TRBV5-3; the match to TRBD2 covers 7 bases. Being an ORF, TRBV5-3 has a function that is uncertain. V lost 8 bases, J lost 2 bases, and 13 bases stayed unmatched. This CDR3 has 15 residues. The CDR3 sequence: CASSRRGLAAYEQYF. Written as DNA, the CDR3 is TGTGCCAGCAGCCGAAGGGGCCTAGCGGCCTACGAGCAGTACTTC.

A word on this clonotype: A read error likely explains this, since a far larger clone differs by one base. The chain is built from TRBV11-3 and TRBJ2-3; the D gene is possibly TRBD2 (5 bases). CDR1 and CDR2 (germline): SGHNT, YENEEA. The length of the CDR3 is 14 residues. The CDR3 DNA reads as TGTACCAGCAGTGACCGGGAACACACAGATACGCAGTATTTT. The encoded protein is CTSSDREHTDTQYF.